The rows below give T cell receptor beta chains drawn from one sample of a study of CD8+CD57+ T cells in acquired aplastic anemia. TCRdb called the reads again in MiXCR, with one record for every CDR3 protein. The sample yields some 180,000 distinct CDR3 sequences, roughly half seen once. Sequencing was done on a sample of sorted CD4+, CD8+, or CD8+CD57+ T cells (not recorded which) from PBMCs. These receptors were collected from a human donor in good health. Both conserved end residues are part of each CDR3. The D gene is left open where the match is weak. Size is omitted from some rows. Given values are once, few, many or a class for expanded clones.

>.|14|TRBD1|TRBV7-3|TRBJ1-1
CASRAGTGVTEAFF
TGTGCCAGCAGGGCCGGGACAGGGGTTACTGAAGCTTTCTTT
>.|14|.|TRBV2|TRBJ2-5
CASSVQWGQETQYF
TGTGCCAGCAGCGTCCAGTGGGGTCAAGAGACCCAGTACTTC
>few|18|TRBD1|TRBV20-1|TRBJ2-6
CSAGGGDRLSSGANVLTF
TGCAGTGCCGGAGGTGGGGACAGGCTGTCATCTGGGGCCAACGTCCTGACTTTC
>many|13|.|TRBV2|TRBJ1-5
CASSVRGNQPQHF
TGTGCCAGCAGTGTTCGGGGAAATCAGCCCCAGCATTTT
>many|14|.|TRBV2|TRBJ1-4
CASSVFRTNEKLFF
TGTGCCAGCAGTGTTTTCAGAACTAATGAAAAACTGTTTTTT
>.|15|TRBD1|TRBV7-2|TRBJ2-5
CASSLRTGVQETQYF
TGTGCCAGCAGCTTAAGGACAGGGGTTCAAGAGACCCAGTACTTC
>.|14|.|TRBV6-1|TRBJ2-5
CASSDDTSSETQYF
TGTGCCAGCAGTGACGACACGTCAAGTGAGACCCAGTACTTC
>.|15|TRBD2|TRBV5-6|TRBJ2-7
CASSFPGTSGYEQYF
TGTGCCAGCAGCTTCCCCGGGACTAGCGGCTACGAGCAGTACTTC
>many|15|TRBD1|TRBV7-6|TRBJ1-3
CASSLVPGQGNAIYF
TGTGCCAGCAGCTTAGTTCCCGGACAGGGAAACGCCATATATTTT
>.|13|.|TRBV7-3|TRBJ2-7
CASSLTDGYEQYF
TGTGCCAGCAGCCTCACGGACGGGTACGAGCAGTACTTC
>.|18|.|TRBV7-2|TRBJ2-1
CASSLGGGAFSSYNEQFF
TGTGCCAGCAGCTTAGGAGGGGGTGCTTTCAGCTCCTACAATGAGCAGTTCTTC
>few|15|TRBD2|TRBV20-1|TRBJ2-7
CSASSTSGSWDEQYF
TGCAGTGCTAGCTCAACTAGCGGGAGCTGGGACGAGCAGTACTTC
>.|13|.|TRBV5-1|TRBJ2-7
CASREQSVDEQHF
TGCGCCAGCCGTGAACAGTCTGTGGACGAGCAGCACTTC
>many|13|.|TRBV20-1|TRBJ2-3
CSASDVEPDTQYF
TGCAGTGCTAGTGACGTGGAACCAGATACGCAGTATTTT
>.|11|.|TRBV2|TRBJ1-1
CASSVHSEAFF
TGTGCCAGCAGTGTGCACAGCGAAGCTTTCTTT
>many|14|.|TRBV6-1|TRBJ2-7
CASSGGGEGYEQYF
TGTGCCAGCAGCGGAGGGGGAGAAGGGTACGAGCAGTACTTC
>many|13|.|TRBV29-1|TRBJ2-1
CSVGQTVIHEQFF
TGCAGCGTAGGCCAAACAGTCATACATGAGCAGTTCTTC
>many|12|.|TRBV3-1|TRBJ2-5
CASSQGQETQYF
TGTGCCAGCAGCCAAGGGCAAGAGACCCAGTACTTC
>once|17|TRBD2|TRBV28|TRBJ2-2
CASTGASGEPNTGELFF
TGTGCCAGCACGGGGGCTAGCGGGGAGCCGAACACCGGGGAGCTGTTTTTT
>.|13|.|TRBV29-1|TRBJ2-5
CSVDGYWPGTQYF
TGCAGCGTTGATGGTTACTGGCCTGGGACCCAGTACTTC
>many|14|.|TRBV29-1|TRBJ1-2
CSVARDTYNYGYTF
TGCAGCGTTGCGCGGGACACCTATAACTATGGCTACACCTTC
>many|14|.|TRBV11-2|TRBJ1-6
CASSSGRLDSPLHF
TGTGCCAGCAGCTCGGGACGGTTAGATTCACCCCTCCACTTT
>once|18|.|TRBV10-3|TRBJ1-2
CAISESYRSGSVNYGYTF
TGTGCCATCAGTGAATCGTATCGTTCGGGCAGTGTTAACTATGGCTACACCTTC
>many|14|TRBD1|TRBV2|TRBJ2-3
CASSRDRGTDTQYF
TGTGCCAGCAGCCGGGACAGGGGCACAGATACGCAGTATTTT
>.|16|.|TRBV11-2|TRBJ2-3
CASSLQPAGFTDTQYF
TGTGCCAGCAGCTTACAACCTGCAGGGTTCACAGATACGCAGTATTTT
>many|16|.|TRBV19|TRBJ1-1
CASTNPTGIMNTEAFF
TGTGCCAGTACCAACCCCACAGGGATCATGAACACTGAAGCTTTCTTT
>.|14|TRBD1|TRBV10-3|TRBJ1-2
CAIRGQGAAWGYTF
TGTGCCATCAGGGGACAGGGGGCCGCTTGGGGCTACACCTTC
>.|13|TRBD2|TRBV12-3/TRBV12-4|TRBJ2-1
CASGKLATNEQFF
TGTGCCAGCGGGAAACTAGCGACCAATGAGCAGTTCTTC
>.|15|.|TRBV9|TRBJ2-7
CASSASLSGRSGQYF
TGTGCCAGCAGCGCGTCCCTGTCTGGTCGGTCGGGGCAGTACTTC
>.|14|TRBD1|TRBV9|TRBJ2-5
CASSEGQAGETQYF
TGTGCCAGCAGCGAGGGACAGGCAGGGGAGACCCAGTACTTC
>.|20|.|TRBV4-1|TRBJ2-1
CASSQEVPPLAPRSYNEQFF
TGCGCCAGCAGCCAAGAAGTGCCACCACTAGCACCCCGCTCCTACAATGAGCAGTTCTTC
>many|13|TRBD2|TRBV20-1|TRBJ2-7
CSAGPSGGYEQYF
TGCAGTGCTGGACCTAGCGGGGGCTACGAGCAGTACTTC
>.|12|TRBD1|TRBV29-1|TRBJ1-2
CSQEAGQGGYTF
TGCAGCCAAGAAGCGGGACAGGGAGGCTACACCTTC
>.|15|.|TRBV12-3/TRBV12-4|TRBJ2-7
CASSFGGLSSYEQYF
TGTGCCAGCAGTTTCGGCGGCCTGAGCTCCTACGAGCAGTACTTC
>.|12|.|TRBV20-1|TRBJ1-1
CSARLNSPEAFF
TGCAGTGCTAGGCTTAATAGCCCTGAAGCTTTCTTT
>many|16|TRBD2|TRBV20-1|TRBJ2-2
CSARGGLAGNTGELFF
TGCAGTGCTAGGGGGGGACTAGCGGGGAACACCGGGGAGCTGTTTTTT
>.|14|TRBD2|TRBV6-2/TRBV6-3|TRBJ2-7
CASSRGLGAYEQYF
TGTGCCAGCAGTCGAGGACTAGGTGCCTACGAGCAGTACTTC
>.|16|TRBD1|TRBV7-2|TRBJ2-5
CASSLLGQGSRETQYF
TGTGCCAGCAGCTTATTGGGACAGGGAAGTAGGGAGACCCAGTACTTC
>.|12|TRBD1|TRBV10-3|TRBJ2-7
CAIATGGYEQYF
TGTGCCATCGCAACAGGGGGATACGAGCAGTACTTC
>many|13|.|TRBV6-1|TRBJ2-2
CASRRANTGELFF
TGTGCCAGCAGGCGAGCGAACACCGGGGAGCTGTTTTTT
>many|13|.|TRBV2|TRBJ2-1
CASSDRFSSEQFF
TGTGCCAGCAGTGATCGATTTTCCAGTGAGCAGTTCTTC
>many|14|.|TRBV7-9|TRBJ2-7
CASSLGSPTYEQYF
TGTGCCAGCAGCTTGGGTTCCCCTACCTACGAGCAGTACTTC
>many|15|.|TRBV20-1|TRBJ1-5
CSARGARGDHQPQHF
TGCAGTGCTAGAGGGGCCCGCGGGGATCATCAGCCCCAGCATTTT
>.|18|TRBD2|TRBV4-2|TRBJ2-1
CASSHPNSRDYSYNEQFF
TGTGCCAGCAGCCACCCTAACTCGCGGGACTACTCCTACAATGAGCAGTTCTTC
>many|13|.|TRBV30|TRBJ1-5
CAWSERGDQPQHF
TGTGCCTGGAGTGAGAGGGGAGATCAGCCCCAGCATTTT
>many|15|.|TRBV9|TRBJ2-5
CASSVGVTNGGTQYF
TGTGCCAGCAGCGTAGGGGTGACCAATGGGGGGACCCAGTACTTC
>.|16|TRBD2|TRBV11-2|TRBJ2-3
CASSRAGLAGTDTQYF
TGTGCCAGCAGCCGAGCGGGACTAGCTGGTACCGATACGCAGTATTTT